The rows below give T cell receptor beta chains drawn from one sample of a study of cytomegalovirus exposure and HLA in healthy donors. Using immunoSEQ multiplex PCR, the repertoire was profiled, and TCRdb retains in-frame clones only, with some absent. The sample records fewer than 200,000 clones, about 90% being singletons. Sequenced sample: PBMCs. These receptor sequences come from a man aged 18 to 29 in good health and CMV-seropositive. Each CDR3 is given with its conserved first and last residue. Fields, in order: D gene, V gene, CDR3 protein. A D gene is named only where the DNA matches it firmly.

NA | TRBV2 | CASSYLGARSNQPQHF
NA | TRBV11-2 | CASSLDPTRNNEQFF
TRBD1 | TRBV19 | CASSIAGQGYTEAFF
NA | TRBV28 | CASSWGPPYNEQFF
TRBD1 | TRBV18 | CASSAIGTGRGSQPQHF
NA | TRBV7-9 | CASSLTQGIGYTF
TRBD2 | TRBV19 | CASSPDGLAGVTDTQYF
NA | TRBV6-5 | CASSYRDYEQYF
NA | TRBV6-5 | CAVGWGNEQYF
TRBD2 | TRBV5-1 | CASRNGGLAGADEQFF
NA | TRBV2 | CASIADRAGETQYF
TRBD2 | TRBV18 | CASSSRERGAGELFF
TRBD1 | TRBV29-1 | CSVQRAGQGNQPQHF
TRBD1 | TRBV5-1 | CASSDGQGPGNTIYF
TRBD1 | TRBV6-5 | CASSLIRDRNTEAFF
NA | TRBV6-1 | CASRAATNEKLFF
TRBD2 | TRBV7-8 | CASSPRTSETSYEQYF
TRBD2 | TRBV28 | CASSLAGGYEQYF
NA | TRBV29-1 | CSVGLAGLYNEQFF
NA | TRBV11-3 | CASSLAEGYYEQYF
NA | TRBV29-1 | CSVESGTRTEAFF
NA | TRBV19 | CASSSGLLAVYEQYF
NA | TRBV29-1 | CSVLQGGANVLTF
NA | TRBV5-1 | CASSLRTTGEQYF
NA | TRBV1 | CTSSTDGNSNQPQHF
TRBD1 | TRBV7-2 | CASSANRDRRLYF
TRBD2 | TRBV28 | CASSFLAGAVEETQYF
NA | TRBV5-1 | CASPRDYYEQYF
TRBD2 | TRBV5-1 | CASSSAGGPYEQYF
TRBD2 | TRBV2 | CASSNPGTSGSSYNEQFF
TRBD2 | TRBV11-3 | CASSLERIGGNYSYEQYF
NA | TRBV7-3 | CASSPGQNNEQFF
TRBD2 | TRBV7-9 | CASSLTSGGSYNEQFF
TRBD2 | TRBV7-9 | CASSGGLAGTHNEQFF
NA | TRBV12-1 | CASSFVPGGQFCTEAFF
TRBD2 | TRBV28 | CASSSGLAREWGISYNEQFF
NA | TRBV30 | CAWSLVPSSYEQYF
NA | TRBV28 | CASSVWGPGNEQFF
TRBD2 | TRBV11-2 | CASCVAGGIDTQYF
NA | TRBV10-3 | CAISSGGSTDTQYF
NA | TRBV5-1 | CASSQRGSSTDTQYF
TRBD2 | TRBV7-9 | CASSLEAGASYNEQFF
TRBD1 | TRBV4-1 | CASSQDSTGTGAGELFF
NA | TRBV27 | CASSSTGVVAGANVLTF
TRBD1 | TRBV27 | CASSFRDRGIGGYTF
NA | TRBV7-6 | CASSLALIAVQETQYF
NA | TRBV30 | CAWYSGQGKENTEAFF
TRBD1 | TRBV10-2 | CASSDRTGLTDTQYF
NA | TRBV28 | CASSFNGNEQFF
TRBD1 | TRBV10-3 | CAISERSGGNQPQHF
TRBD1 | TRBV5-1 | CASSLGDRVADTQYF
TRBD2 | TRBV5-1 | CASKPSGQETQYF
TRBD1 | TRBV6-1 | CASTTRGRNQPQHF